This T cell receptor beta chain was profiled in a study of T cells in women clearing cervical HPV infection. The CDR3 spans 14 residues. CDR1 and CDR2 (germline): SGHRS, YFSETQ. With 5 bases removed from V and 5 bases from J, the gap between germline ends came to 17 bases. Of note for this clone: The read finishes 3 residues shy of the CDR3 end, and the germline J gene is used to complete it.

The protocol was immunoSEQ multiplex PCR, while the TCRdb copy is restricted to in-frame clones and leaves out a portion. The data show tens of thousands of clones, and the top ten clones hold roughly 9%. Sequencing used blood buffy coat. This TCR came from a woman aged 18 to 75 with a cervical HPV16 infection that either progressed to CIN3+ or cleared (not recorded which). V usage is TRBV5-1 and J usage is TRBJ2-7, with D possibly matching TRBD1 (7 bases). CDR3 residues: CASRGQTSLDEQYF. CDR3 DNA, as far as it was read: TGCGCCAGCAGGGGACAGACTAGTCTCGACGAG.